This TCR beta chain was obtained from a study of cytomegalovirus exposure and HLA in healthy donors. Points on this clone: What it recognizes is unknown.

Study observations and caveats: According to an earlier analysis, most TCR beta V segments yielded productive rearrangements about 87% or about 30% of the time. Within a later analysis, the majority of CMV-associated TCR beta chains appeared HLA-restricted. Cytomegalovirus-associated status was assigned to 164 TCR beta chains. There was a cluster of highly shared sequence variants that was likely a sequencing artifact.

60 Vbeta and 13 Jbeta primers were used in PCR. Assay used: immunoSEQ multiplex PCR; TCRdb lists only in-frame clones, some missing. This sample has approximately 190,000 clones, with 84% found just once. Germline-derived CDR1 and CDR2 are SGHRS and YFSETQ. Trimming took off 4 bases at V and 0 bases at J, with 16 bases between the two ends. The CDR3 covers 17 residues. V and J are TRBV5-1 and TRBJ1-4; no clear D. Sequencing input: PBMCs. The receptor was isolated from a boy aged 5-17 years in good health and CMV-seronegative. The CDR3 DNA follows: TGCGCCAGCAGCCCAGGCACAGACCCGTCAACTAATGAAAAACTGTTTTTT. Its protein product is CASSPGTDPSTNEKLFF.